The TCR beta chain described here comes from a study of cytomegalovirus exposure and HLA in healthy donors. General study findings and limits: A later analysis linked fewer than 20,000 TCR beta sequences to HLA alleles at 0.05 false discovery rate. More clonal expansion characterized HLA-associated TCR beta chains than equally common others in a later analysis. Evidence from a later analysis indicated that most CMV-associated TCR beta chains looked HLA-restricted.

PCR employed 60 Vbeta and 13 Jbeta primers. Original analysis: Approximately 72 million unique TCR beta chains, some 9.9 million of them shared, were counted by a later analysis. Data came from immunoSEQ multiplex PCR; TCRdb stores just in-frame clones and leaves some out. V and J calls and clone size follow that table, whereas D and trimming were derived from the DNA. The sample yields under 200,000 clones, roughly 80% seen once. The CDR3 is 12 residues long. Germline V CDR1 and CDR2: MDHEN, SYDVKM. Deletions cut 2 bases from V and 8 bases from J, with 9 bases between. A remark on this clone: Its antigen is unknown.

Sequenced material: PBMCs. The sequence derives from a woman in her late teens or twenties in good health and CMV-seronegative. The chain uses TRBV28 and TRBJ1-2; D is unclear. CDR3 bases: TGTGCCAGCAGTTTAGATCGGGGAGGCTACACCTTC. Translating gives CASSLDRGGYTF.